This TCR beta chain stems from a study of T cell repertoires in cytomegalovirus infection. Study as a whole: CMV infection together with matching HLA type was indicated by public TCR beta signatures. General observations from the study: There were HLA-C-restricted CMV-specific TCR beta clonotypes dominating the ex vivo response.

As regards this clonotype: As yet, its antigen is unknown.

The length of the CDR3 is 15 residues. Germline assignment: CDR1 SNHLY and CDR2 FYNNEI. V lost 8 bases and J lost 4, with 18 bases in between. TCRdb redid the calling of the reads with MiXCR, one entry per CDR3 protein. This sample has approximately 340,000 distinct CDR3 sequences; under 35% occur once, and the top ten carry 15% to 25%. Source: cultured PBMCs, taken from culture after CMV antigen stimulation. The sequence was obtained from a human donor in good health (CMV status not recorded). Some clones in this sample may be carry-over from other donors' samples. This chain uses TRBV2 with TRBJ1-5, with D perhaps matching TRBD1 (5 bases). The CDR3 here is CASHNFGGRNQPQHF. CDR3 in DNA: TGTGCCAGCCACAATTTTGGGGGGAGAAATCAGCCCCAGCATTTT.